These 21 T cell receptor beta chains were all obtained from the same sample, sequenced in a study of blood T cell repertoires in COVID-19. Repertoires were generated with immunoSEQ multiplex PCR, while TCRdb's copy carries only in-frame clones and drops some. The sample shows roughly 100,000 clones, about 88% of them seen only once. The sequencing input was peripheral blood. The receptors derive from a woman older than 75 with acute or convalescent COVID-19.

This clone was observed a single time. The rearrangement uses TRBV18 and TRBJ1-5, with D possibly TRBD1 on 6 matching bases. Looked up from germline, CDR1 is KGHSH and CDR2 is LQKENI. This CDR3 is 14 amino acids long. Trimming removed 6 bases at V and 3 bases at J, with 12 bases between. CDR3 region: CASSLDRINQPQHF. CDR3 sequence (DNA): TGTGCCAGCTCCCTAGACAGGATCAATCAGCCCCAGCATTTT.

The rearrangement links TRBV5-1 to TRBJ1-6; no definite D call. V shed 3 bases and J shed 2 bases, with 15 bases lying between them. The CDR3 length is 17 residues. Germline V CDR1 and CDR2: SGHRS, YFSETQ. CDR3 amino acids: CASSSTPGGAYNSPLHF. The DNA for the CDR3 is TGCGCCAGCAGCTCGACTCCCGGAGGCGCCTATAATTCACCCCTCCACTTT.

This chain connects TRBV3-1 (or the pseudogene TRBV3-2) to TRBJ1-2, with a possible D match to TRBD1 (6 bases). Germline loops: CDR1 LGHDT, CDR2 YNNKEL (reference sequence). The V gene lost 1 base and the J gene lost 4 bases, with 10 bases spanning the gap. This CDR3 contains 14 residues. CDR3 region: CASSQGTGRYGYTF. CDR3 bases: TGTGCCAGCAGCCAAGGCACAGGGCGCTATGGCTACACCTTC.

The chain joins TRBV10-1 to TRBJ2-5, with TRBD2 matching 11 bases. The germline V gene encodes CDR1 WNHNN and CDR2 SYGVQD (reference sequence). The ends lost 4 bases at V and 2 bases at J; junction bases unmatched: 3. The CDR3 has 15 residues. The CDR3 reads CASSALAGGQETQYF. DNA for the CDR3: TGCGCCAGCAGTGCCCTAGCGGGGGGACAAGAGACCCAGTACTTC.

This sequence joins TRBV19 and TRBJ1-2, with D unresolved. The CDR3 has 12 amino acids. Trimming pared 3 bases from V and 4 bases from J, leaving 6 bases between. Germline loops: CDR1 LNHDA, CDR2 SQIVND (reference sequence). The DNA of the CDR3 is TGTGCCAGTAGTATCAGAATCTATGGCTACACCTTC. This codes for CASSIRIYGYTF.

The CDR3 region is CASSERGSYEQYF. The CDR3 DNA reads TGTGCCAGCAGTGAGCGGGGGTCCTACGAGCAGTACTTC. V and J are TRBV2 and TRBJ2-7; 7 nucleotides match TRBD2. The CDR3 consists of 13 residues. Looked up from germline, CDR1 is SNHLY and CDR2 is FYNNEI. After removal of 3 bases from V and 1 base from J, the junction contained 0 bases not matched to a gene.

The chain has TRBV5-5 and TRBJ2-2; weak D call: TRBD1 (5 bases). Trimming pared 4 bases from V and 2 bases from J, leaving 18 bases between. The germline CDR1 and CDR2 sequences are SGHKS and YYEKEE (reference sequence). The CDR3 covers 17 residues. The CDR3 region is CASSRTPDSRNTGELFF. The CDR3 bases are TGTGCCAGCAGCCGCACTCCCGACAGCCGTAACACCGGGGAGCTGTTTTTT.

This chain joins TRBV3-1 (or the pseudogene TRBV3-2) and TRBJ1-2, with 9 nucleotides matching TRBD1. Looked up from germline, CDR1 is LGHDT and CDR2 is YNNKEL (reference sequence). With 5 bases clipped from V and 11 bases from J, the junction kept 9 bases outside the gene matches. The CDR3 loop spans 13 amino acids. Here the CDR3 reads CASSLQGAHGYTF. CDR3 sequence (DNA): TGTGCCAGCAGCTTACAGGGGGCTCACGGGTACACCTTC.

The chain uses TRBV19 and TRBJ2-1; TRBD1 aligns across 10 bases. This CDR3 spans 17 amino acids. J lost 6 bases, V lost 6 bases, and 14 bases had no gene match. The germline CDR1 and CDR2 sequences are LNHDA and SQIVND (reference sequence). The CDR3 region has the DNA TGTGCCAGTAGCACAGCCGGGACAGGGGTAATGGGCAATGAGCAGTTCTTC. It yields the protein CASSTAGTGVMGNEQFF.

The rearrangement links TRBV2 to TRBJ1-4; 11 nucleotides match TRBD1. The CDR3 sequence is 14 residues long. The trim removed 6 bases at V and 8 bases at J, leaving 5 bases unmatched. The germline V gene has CDR1 SNHLY and CDR2 FYNNEI. CDR3: CASSGQGAREKLFF. For the CDR3, the DNA is TGTGCCAGCAGCGGACAGGGGGCAAGGGAAAAACTGTTTTTT. Variable domain in full (rest from reference TRBV2 and TRBJ1-4): EPEVTQTPSHQVTQMGQEVILRCVPISNHLYFYWYRQILGQKVEFLVSFYNNEISEKSEIFDDQFSVERPDGSNFTLKIRSTKLEDSAMYFCASSGQGAREKLFFGSGTQLSVL.

This clone occurred a few times. J is TRBJ1-5 and V is TRBV6-2 or TRBV6-3; 8 positions agree with TRBD1. V trimming: 5 bases; J trimming: 6 bases; junction bases outside the gene matches: 3. The CDR3 contains 13 residues. The germline CDR1 and CDR2 sequences are MNHEY and SVGEGT. The CDR3 sequence is CASSRQGTQPQHF. DNA for the CDR3: TGTGCCAGCAGTAGACAGGGGACTCAGCCCCAGCATTTT.

The rearrangement links TRBV5-1 to TRBJ1-3, with D possibly matching TRBD1 (6 bases). The CDR3 is made up of 17 amino acids. The germline gives CDR1 SGHRS, CDR2 YFSETQ. V was pared by 0 bases and J by 2 bases, with 15 bases between. The CDR3 DNA reads as TGCGCCAGCAGCTTGGGGGCAGGGGCCAGAGCTGGAAACACCATATATTTT. Protein product: CASSLGAGARAGNTIYF.

With regard to this clone: The junction shows a germline mismatch at one end, possibly a read error. This chain joins TRBV9 and TRBJ2-4, with D unresolved. This CDR3 contains 15 residues. The germline gives CDR1 SGDLS, CDR2 YYNGEE. The CDR3 loop reads CASSSTSLGKNIQYF. The CDR3 bases are TGTGCCAGCAGCTCCACGTCCCTGGGCAAAAACATTCAGTACTTT.

The J gene is TRBJ1-5, the V gene TRBV30, with TRBD1 identical over 8 bases. This CDR3 is built from 15 residues. Germline loops: CDR1 GTSNPN, CDR2 SVGIG (reference sequence). Losses at the gene ends were 3 bases for V and 3 bases for J; bases not matched to a gene: 7. CDR3 protein: CAWSKDRGHNQPQHF. In DNA form, the CDR3 reads TGTGCCTGGAGCAAAGACAGGGGACACAATCAGCCCCAGCATTTT.

The chain couples TRBV5-6 to TRBJ2-7; D is perhaps TRBD1 (6 bases). Germline CDR1 is SGHDT and CDR2 is YYEEEE. Trimming took off 4 bases at V and 3 bases at J, with 17 bases between the two ends. There are 15 residues in the CDR3. DNA for the CDR3: TGTGCCAGCAGCAAAACTGACAGGACCATCTACGAGCAGTACTTC. Protein product: CASSKTDRTIYEQYF.

The gene calls are TRBV19 and TRBJ1-6, with 7 bases lining up with TRBD1. J was trimmed by 3 bases and V by 6 bases; bases with no gene match: 11. Germline-derived CDR1 and CDR2 are LNHDA and SQIVND (reference sequence). This CDR3 is 17 amino acids long. The CDR3 region has the DNA TGTGCCAGTAGCGTCCCGGGACAGATGCGCTATAATTCACCCCTCCACTTT. This gives the protein CASSVPGQMRYNSPLHF.

The chain carries TRBV4-1 and TRBJ2-7, with 7 bases that match TRBD1. CDR1 is MGHRA, CDR2 YSYEKL, per germline. The trim removed 3 bases at V and 4 bases at J, leaving 12 bases unmatched. This CDR3 has 16 amino acids. The CDR3 DNA sequence: TGCGCCAGCAGCCAGGACCCCGGGACAGCCTTATACGAGCAGTACTTC. Translation gives CASSQDPGTALYEQYF.

The chain joins TRBV19 to TRBJ1-5; 9 bases fit TRBD1. Germline values: CDR1 LNHDA, CDR2 SQIVND (reference sequence). Losses at the gene ends were 7 bases for V and 3 bases for J; bases not matched to a gene: 10. The CDR3 is made up of 16 amino acids. As DNA, the CDR3 is TGTGCCAGTATGACCGGGACAGGGATCCTCAATCAGCCCCAGCATTTT. It translates to CASMTGTGILNQPQHF.

The chain recombines TRBV18 with TRBJ2-7; 7 bases fit TRBD2. Germline V CDR1 and CDR2: KGHSH, LQKENI. This CDR3 comprises 14 residues. J lost 8 bases, V lost 0 bases, and 7 bases had no gene match. CDR3 nucleotides: TGTGCCAGCTCACCACCGGCAGGGAGGGTAAAGCAGTACTTC. This gives the protein CASSPPAGRVKQYF.

The rearrangement uses TRBV2 and TRBJ2-7; D uncertain. This CDR3 spans 11 amino acids. V shed 5 bases and J shed 6 bases, with 8 bases lying between them. CDR1 and CDR2 (germline): SNHLY, FYNNEI. As DNA, the CDR3 is TGTGCCAGCAGTCCCCTGCGCGAGCAGTACTTC. The encoded protein is CASSPLREQYF.

V gene TRBV7-9 combines with J gene TRBJ2-1, with 9 nucleotides matching TRBD2. Germline CDR1 SEHNR, CDR2 FQNEAQ (reference sequence). This CDR3 has 13 residues. The ends lost 5 bases at V and 8 bases at J; junction bases unmatched: 4. The CDR3 protein is CASSPGTSYEQFF. The CDR3 DNA reads as TGTGCCAGCAGCCCGGGGACTAGCTATGAGCAGTTCTTC.